These 28 T cell receptor beta chains were all obtained from the same sample, sequenced in a study of blood T cell repertoires in COVID-19. The protocol was immunoSEQ multiplex PCR, while the TCRdb copy is restricted to in-frame clones and leaves out a portion. The sample contains a few hundred thousand clones, roughly 89% of which appear only once. Input material: PBMCs or T cells enriched from blood (not recorded which). All receptors derive from a woman aged 45-65 years who had recovered from COVID-19.

The rearrangement joins TRBV30 to TRBJ2-4; D not resolved. CDR1 and CDR2 (germline): GTSNPN, SVGIG (reference sequence). The CDR3 is 11 amino acids. V gave up 5 bases and J gave up 3 bases, with 5 bases separating them. The CDR3 here is CAWGRKNIQYF. Written as DNA, the CDR3 is TGTGCCTGGGGGCGCAAAAACATTCAGTACTTC.

The chain joins TRBV19 to TRBJ2-7; D is possibly TRBD1 (5 bases). Trimming removed 6 bases at V and 6 bases at J, with 9 bases between. This CDR3 comprises 11 residues. Germline CDR1 and CDR2: LNHDA and SQIVND (reference sequence). CDR3 protein: CASSQGGEQYF. In DNA form, the CDR3 reads TGTGCCAGTAGCCAGGGCGGCGAGCAGTACTTC.

The chain links TRBV5-6 to TRBJ1-2, with 10 bases aligning to TRBD1. V was pared by 5 bases and J by 0 bases, with 10 bases of the junction left unmatched. Germline V gene sequence: CDR1 SGHDT, CDR2 YYEEEE. The CDR3 loop spans 17 amino acids. The CDR3 nucleotides read TGTGCCAGCAGGGAGACAGGGGGCGTTGAAGCTAACTATGGCTACACCTTC. Its translation: CASRETGGVEANYGYTF.

This chain uses TRBV16 with TRBJ2-1, with a weak D call TRBD2 (6 bases). The germline gives CDR1 KGHSY, CDR2 FQNENV. The CDR3 extends over 15 amino acids. V was cut by 8 bases and J by 2 bases, with 16 bases left in between. This CDR3 reads CASASGGFTYNEQFF. Here the CDR3 DNA reads TGTGCCAGCGCTTCCGGGGGTTTCACCTACAATGAGCAGTTCTTC.

The chain recombines TRBV25-1 with TRBJ1-1; D is perhaps TRBD1 (5 bases). V was trimmed by 8 bases and J by 1 base, leaving 11 bases between them. CDR1 and CDR2 from the germline V gene are MGHDK and SYGVNS. The CDR3 runs 13 residues. The CDR3 loop is CASGIGQNTEAFF. CDR3 in DNA: TGTGCCAGCGGGATCGGACAGAACACTGAAGCTTTCTTT. Filled out from reference TRBV25-1 and TRBJ1-1, the complete variable domain reads EADIYQTPRYLVIGTGKKITLECSQTMGHDKMYWYQQDPGMELHLIHYSYGVNSTEKGDLSSESTVSRIRTEHFPLTLESARPSHTSQYLCASGIGQNTEAFFGQGTRLTVV.

This chain connects TRBV12-3 or TRBV12-4 to TRBJ2-7; 10 bases agree with TRBD1. The CDR3 totals 13 residues. With 4 bases clipped from V and 3 bases from J, the junction kept 0 bases outside the gene matches. In DNA, the CDR3 is TGTGCCAGCAGTTGGGACAGGGGCTACGAGCAGTACTTC. It yields the protein CASSWDRGYEQYF.

This chain links TRBV19 with TRBJ2-1; 9 bases map to TRBD2. Unmatched junction bases numbered 6, after V lost 3 bases and J lost 3 bases. The CDR3 has 16 amino acids. The germline V gene encodes CDR1 LNHDA and CDR2 SQIVND (reference sequence). CDR3 sequence (DNA): TGTGCCAGTAGTATGGTTAGCGGGGGCCTCTACAATGAGCAGTTCTTC. This gives the protein CASSMVSGGLYNEQFF.

The chain couples TRBV10-1 to TRBJ2-3; 13 positions match TRBD2. The CDR3 covers 15 residues. CDR1 WNHNN and CDR2 SYGVQD come from the germline V gene (reference sequence). V lost 5 bases and J lost 5; bases outside the gene matches: 4. As DNA, the CDR3 is TGCGCCAGCAGTTTACTAGCGGGGGGGCAAGATACGCAGTATTTT. It yields the protein CASSLLAGGQDTQYF.

The V gene is TRBV3-1 (or the pseudogene TRBV3-2), the J gene TRBJ2-7; 9 bases agree with TRBD1. Germline V gene data show CDR1 as LGHDT and CDR2 as YNNKEL (reference sequence). V was clipped by 3 bases and J by 5 bases; unmatched bases: 5. This CDR3 comprises 14 residues. The CDR3 sequence is CASSHGGTGNEQYF. The CDR3 DNA follows: TGTGCCAGCAGCCATGGAGGGACAGGGAACGAGCAGTACTTC.

The chain joins TRBV4-1 to TRBJ2-1; 10 bases agree with TRBD2. The V segment lost 4 bases and the J segment 5 bases; nucleotides outside the gene matches: 11. CDR3 length: 17 residues. Germline assignment: CDR1 MGHRA and CDR2 YSYEKL. CDR3 nucleotides: TGCGCCAGCAGCCCCGGCCCGCAGCGGGGGGGGAACAATGAGCAGTTCTTC. Translation: CASSPGPQRGGNNEQFF.

This chain connects TRBV29-1 to TRBJ1-1, with unresolved D. Germline V lookup: CDR1 SQVTM, CDR2 ANQGSEA. V gave up 3 bases and J gave up 2 bases, with 4 bases separating them. The CDR3 totals 11 residues. The chain's CDR3 is CSVDTNTEAFF. DNA for the CDR3: TGCAGCGTTGACACAAACACTGAAGCTTTCTTT.

This clone was detected once. The chain combines TRBV6-5 with TRBJ2-1, with TRBD2 matching over 9 bases. CDR3 length: 14 residues. Germline V gene sequence: CDR1 MNHEY, CDR2 SVGAGI. Trimming at V came to 2 bases and at J to 8 bases, leaving 4 bases not matched to a gene. CDR3 amino acids: CASSYASGADEQFF. CDR3 coding DNA: TGTGCCAGCAGTTACGCTAGCGGGGCTGATGAGCAGTTCTTC.

The chain has TRBV30 and TRBJ1-2; D is unclear. Deletions cut 0 bases from V and 4 bases from J, with 9 bases between. This CDR3 is 13 amino acids long. CDR1 is GTSNPN, CDR2 SVGIG, per germline (reference sequence). In DNA form, the CDR3 reads TGTGCCTGGAGTGTACAAGATACCTATGGCTACACCTTC. It specifies CAWSVQDTYGYTF.

The chain recombines TRBV7-2 with TRBJ1-4, with TRBD1 matching 9 bases. Germline CDR1 SGHTA, CDR2 FQGNSA. V gave up 5 bases and J gave up 4 bases; unmatched junction bases: 8. The CDR3 contains 16 residues. The CDR3, as DNA: TGTGCCAGCAGCCGGGACAGGGCCGAGGGTAATGAAAAACTGTTTTTT. Its translation: CASSRDRAEGNEKLFF.

This clone was picked up one time. This sequence joins TRBV27 and TRBJ1-5, with D perhaps TRBD1 (6 bases). The CDR3 sequence is 14 residues long. Germline-derived CDR1 and CDR2 are MNHEY and SMNVEV (reference sequence). V dropped 2 bases and J dropped 7 bases, with 12 bases sitting between them. CDR3 in amino acids: CASSLEDSRQPQHF. Here the CDR3 DNA reads TGTGCCAGCAGTTTAGAGGACAGTCGCCAGCCCCAGCATTTT.

The rearrangement uses TRBV7-9 and TRBJ1-4; D is perhaps TRBD1 (5 bases). CDR3 length: 12 amino acids. V lost 3 bases and J lost 10, with 9 bases in between. Germline V gives CDR1 SEHNR, CDR2 FQNEAQ (reference sequence). The chain's CDR3 is CASSFGATKLFF. The CDR3 DNA is TGTGCCAGCAGCTTTGGGGCAACAAAACTGTTTTTT. The variable domain in full, completed from reference TRBV7-9 and TRBJ1-4, reads DTGVSQNPRHKITKRGQNVTFRCDPISEHNRLYWYRQTLGQGPEFLTYFQNEAQLEKSRLLSDRFSAERPKGSFSTLEIQRTEQGDSAMYLCASSFGATKLFFGSGTQLSVL.

The rearrangement uses TRBV15 and TRBJ2-3; D is possibly TRBD1 (5 bases). CDR1 and CDR2 (germline): LNHNV, YYDKDF (reference sequence). V was pared by 0 bases and J by 3 bases, with 7 bases between. The CDR3 sequence is 14 residues long. The CDR3 spells CATSRDQGTDTQYF. CDR3 sequence (DNA): TGTGCCACCAGCAGAGATCAGGGTACAGATACGCAGTATTTT.

The V call is TRBV5-8, the J call TRBJ1-5; D is unclear. Germline CDR1 is SGHTS and CDR2 is YDEGEE. There are 12 residues in the CDR3. V lost 1 base to trimming and J lost 5 bases, with 4 bases between them. Written as DNA, the CDR3 is TGTGCCAGCAGCTTGCAGGATCAGCCCCAGCATTTT. Translation: CASSLQDQPQHF.

The chain uses TRBV27 and TRBJ1-6, with 8 positions matching TRBD1. With V trimmed by 6 bases and J by 10 bases, 11 bases remained unmatched. The CDR3 spans 15 residues. Germline-derived CDR1 and CDR2 are MNHEY and SMNVEV (reference sequence). The CDR3 sequence is CASSLAWTGYSPLHF. As DNA, the CDR3 is TGTGCCAGCAGCCTCGCGTGGACAGGGTACTCACCCCTCCACTTT.

The chain links TRBV2 to TRBJ2-1, with TRBD2 matching over 8 bases. Germline V gene data show CDR1 as SNHLY and CDR2 as FYNNEI. The CDR3 contains 14 residues. V shed 4 bases, J shed 7 bases, and the junction held 6 bases outside the gene matches. Written as DNA, the CDR3 is TGTGCCAGCAGTGCGCGGGGGGACGGGAATGAGCAGTTCTTC. It is translated as CASSARGDGNEQFF.

This clone has just one count. The V gene is TRBV3-1 (or the pseudogene TRBV3-2), the J gene TRBJ1-6, with D possibly being TRBD1 (5 bases). Germline V gene sequence: CDR1 LGHDT, CDR2 YNNKEL (reference sequence). The V end lost 5 bases, the J end lost 1 base, and 9 bases lay between the germline ends. The CDR3 runs 15 residues. The chain's CDR3 is CASSAGYSYNSPLHF. Here the CDR3 DNA reads TGTGCCAGCAGCGCAGGGTATTCCTATAATTCACCCCTCCACTTT.

In its sample, this clone was seen once. This chain uses TRBV25-1 with TRBJ1-4; D possibly corresponds to TRBD1 (6 bases). This CDR3 is built from 15 residues. The V end was cut by 4 bases, the J end by 4 bases, with 13 bases between. Germline V CDR1 and CDR2: MGHDK, SYGVNS. The CDR3 here is CASSALDRYNEKLFF. In nucleotides, the CDR3 is TGTGCCAGCAGTGCGTTGGACAGATATAATGAAAAACTGTTTTTT.

The chain combines TRBV4-3 with TRBJ2-3; 7 bases are shared with TRBD1. V shed 3 bases, J shed 1 base, and the junction held 4 bases outside the gene matches. Germline CDR1 and CDR2: LGHNA and YSLEER. CDR3 size: 15 residues. The CDR3 reads CASSQSTGGTDTQYF. The DNA for the CDR3 is TGCGCCAGCAGCCAGTCTACAGGGGGCACAGATACGCAGTATTTT.

The V gene is TRBV28, the J gene TRBJ1-5, with 7 bases fitting TRBD1. Looked up from germline, CDR1 is MDHEN and CDR2 is SYDVKM. The ends lost 2 bases at V and 2 bases at J; junction bases unmatched: 6. The CDR3 contains 16 residues. CDR3 amino acids: CASSLGRGYGNQPQHF. The CDR3 DNA is TGTGCCAGCAGTTTAGGCAGGGGGTACGGCAATCAGCCCCAGCATTTT.

The chain uses TRBV4-3 and TRBJ1-3; D ambiguous. Germline CDR1 LGHNA, CDR2 YSLEER. The CDR3 length is 15 residues. Trimming cost V 1 base and J 0 bases, with 7 bases left between them. The CDR3: CASSQAPSSGNTIYF. The DNA for the CDR3 is TGCGCCAGCAGCCAAGCCCCCTCCTCTGGAAACACCATATATTTT.

V gene TRBV3-1 (or the pseudogene TRBV3-2) combines with J gene TRBJ2-1; 9 bases agree with TRBD2. The CDR3 extends over 14 amino acids. Unmatched junction bases numbered 2, after V lost 4 bases and J lost 4 bases. Looked up from germline, CDR1 is LGHDT and CDR2 is YNNKEL (reference sequence). CDR3 sequence: CASSLAGVYNEQFF. The CDR3 nucleotides read TGTGCCAGCAGCCTAGCGGGGGTGTACAATGAGCAGTTCTTC.

The chain joins TRBV4-1 to TRBJ2-1; D is possibly TRBD1 (5 bases). The CDR3 contains 16 residues. Germline loops: CDR1 MGHRA, CDR2 YSYEKL. V was pared by 5 bases and J by 9 bases, with 23 bases between. The CDR3 DNA is TGCGCCAGCAGCGAGAGGAGAGACAGTCCCTGGGGTGAGCAGTTCTTC. Amino acid sequence: CASSERRDSPWGEQFF.

This chain links TRBV21-1 with TRBJ1-4. TRBV21-1 is designated a pseudogene. This CDR3 is built from 18 residues. CDR3 amino acids: CASSKGPSGDATNEKLFF. Here the CDR3 DNA reads TGTGCCAGCAGCAAAGGCCCCTCGGGGGATGCAACTAATGAAAAACTGTTTTTT.